What follows are 10 T cell receptor beta chains derived from one specimen sequenced in a study of blood T cell repertoires in COVID-19. Using immunoSEQ multiplex PCR, the repertoire was profiled, and TCRdb retains in-frame clones only, with some absent. Found here are over 100,000 clones, 85% to 90% of them singletons; the top ten hold approximately 10%. Sequencing was carried out using peripheral blood. Every receptor here comes from a man older than 75 with acute or convalescent COVID-19.

Note on this clone: In the same sample, other DNA sequences code for this CDR3. The chain combines TRBV9 with TRBJ1-2, with D perhaps matching TRBD1 (5 bases). The CDR3 spans 14 residues. The V end was cut by 0 bases, the J end by 2 bases, with 8 bases between. Germline values: CDR1 SGDLS, CDR2 YYNGEE. Here the CDR3 DNA reads TGTGCCAGCAGCGTAGACCCAGGGAACTATGGCTACACCTTC. Amino acids: CASSVDPGNYGYTF.

The chain recombines TRBV3-1 (or the pseudogene TRBV3-2) with TRBJ2-3; 11 bases match TRBD2. The CDR3 is 16 amino acids. Germline V gene lookup returns CDR1 LGHDT and CDR2 YNNKEL (reference sequence). V lost 4 bases to trimming and J lost 10 bases; unmatched junction nucleotides: 13. This CDR3 reads CASSPSGGSHRVSQYF. Here the CDR3 DNA reads TGTGCCAGCAGCCCTAGCGGGGGGTCCCACAGAGTGTCGCAGTATTTT.

This chain links TRBV10-3 with TRBJ1-2; possible D gene TRBD1, 5 bases. CDR3 length: 13 residues. Germline V gives CDR1 ENHRY, CDR2 SYGVKD. Trimming shortened V by 6 bases and J by 1 base, and 9 bases separated the two germline ends. The CDR3 spells CAIRGGDNYGYTF. For the CDR3, the DNA is TGTGCCATCAGGGGAGGGGATAACTATGGCTACACCTTC.

This chain connects TRBV6-5 to TRBJ1-2; 7 bases match TRBD1. The CDR3 has 15 amino acids. After removal of 6 bases from V and 4 bases from J, the junction contained 11 bases not matched to a gene. Germline V gives CDR1 MNHEY, CDR2 SVGAGI. This CDR3 is CASRPPTGFVYGYTF. CDR3 nucleotides: TGTGCCAGCAGACCTCCGACAGGGTTCGTCTATGGCTACACCTTC.

The chain uses TRBV5-4 and TRBJ1-1, with 7 nucleotides matching TRBD1. Looked up from germline, CDR1 is SGHNT and CDR2 is YYREEE (reference sequence). V trimming: 4 bases; J trimming: 3 bases; junction bases outside the gene matches: 3. This CDR3 region has 13 residues. CDR3 nucleotide sequence: TGTGCCAGCAGCCGGGACAGCCACACTGAAGCTTTCTTT. Translating gives CASSRDSHTEAFF.

This chain connects TRBV2 to TRBJ1-1; TRBD1 matches 9 bases. The CDR3 length is 12 residues. Germline assignment: CDR1 SNHLY and CDR2 FYNNEI. Trimming removed 8 bases from V and 4 bases from J; junction bases left unmatched: 2. In DNA, the CDR3 is TGTGCCAGCGGGACAGGGACCACTGAAGCTTTCTTT. Its translation is CASGTGTTEAFF.

V is TRBV7-3 and J is TRBJ2-3, with D unclear. CDR3 length equals 15 residues. Germline-derived CDR1 and CDR2 are SGHTA and FQGTGA. The V and J ends lost 1 base and 0 bases respectively, with 8 bases between them. The CDR3: CASSLRAGSTDTQYF. The CDR3 DNA is TGTGCCAGCAGCTTAAGGGCAGGTAGCACAGATACGCAGTATTTT.

The V call is TRBV5-8, the J call TRBJ1-4; 9 nucleotides match TRBD1. Germline values: CDR1 SGHTS, CDR2 YDEGEE. This CDR3 has 14 amino acids. The ends lost 4 bases at V and 7 bases at J; junction bases unmatched: 5. The CDR3 DNA reads as TGTGCCAGCAGCGGGGGACAGGGAGGTGAAAAACTGTTTTTT. Translation gives CASSGGQGGEKLFF.

In its sample, this clone was seen a few times. This chain joins TRBV28 and TRBJ2-5, with 8 bases matching TRBD2. V lost 5 bases and J lost 3; bases outside the gene matches: 2. The CDR3 is 13 residues long. CDR1 MDHEN and CDR2 SYDVKM come from the germline V gene. The chain's CDR3 is CASSPGGEETQYF. The CDR3 DNA reads TGTGCCAGCAGTCCCGGGGGGGAAGAGACCCAGTACTTC.

The chain has TRBV7-8 and TRBJ1-1; tentative D call: TRBD1 (5 bases). The CDR3 is 15 amino acids. V was clipped by 3 bases and J by 1 base, with 12 bases between them. CDR1 and CDR2 (germline): SGHVS, FQNEAQ. CDR3 nucleotide sequence: TGTGCCAGCAGCTTTTCTGGGGGAGGGAACACTGAAGCTTTCTTT. This codes for CASSFSGGGNTEAFF.